The sequence of this T cell receptor (beta chain) was determined in a study of T cell clusters in autoimmune cytopenias. Findings and limits, study-wide: Comparing secondary cytopenia with chronic lymphocytic leukemia showed no cluster-lack signature, apparently masked by lymphoma repertoire.

According to its frequency, this clonotype is medium-sized. The antigen remains undetermined. Each sample's input was 250 to 300 ng genomic DNA, roughly 38,000 genome equivalents. Germline V CDR1 and CDR2: MNHEY, SMNVEV (reference sequence). The CDR3 is 13 residues long. Multiplex touch-down PCR amplified TRB using TRB-A and TRB-B pools in one tube. Each CDR3 protein gets one entry in TCRdb, which reprocessed the multiplex PCR reads and gives no DNA. The sample table includes roughly 5,100 distinct CDR3 sequences. The gene calls are TRBV27 and TRBJ2-1; TCRdb designates TRBD1, a call that cannot be tested without DNA. The sample was peripheral blood. This TCR came from a human donor with an autoimmune cytopenia or autoimmune hepatitis (not recorded which). The CDR3 spells CASKDSLSGIQFF.